Presented here are 32 T cell receptor beta chains from one specimen sequenced in a study of blood T cell repertoires in COVID-19. The table came from immunoSEQ multiplex PCR; TCRdb's copy has only in-frame clones and leaves some out. Among about 76,000 clones listed, approximately 88% were seen once. Sequencing input: peripheral blood. These receptor sequences come from a man aged 50 or older with active COVID-19.

This chain connects TRBV5-6 to TRBJ2-1, with 8 nucleotides matching TRBD2. The germline V gene encodes CDR1 SGHDT and CDR2 YYEEEE. The trim removed 5 bases at V and 6 bases at J, leaving 7 bases unmatched. This CDR3 comprises 14 residues. As DNA, the CDR3 is TGTGCCAGCAGACCCGGGACTAGGGTCAATGAGCAGTTCTTC. Translated: CASRPGTRVNEQFF.

The chain is built from TRBV9 and TRBJ1-2; D might be TRBD1 (6 bases). Trimming left V 3 bases short and J 8 bases short, with 26 bases between. Germline CDR1 reads SGDLS; CDR2 reads YYNGEE. The CDR3 runs to 17 residues. The CDR3 region is CASSANPRQGTARGYTF. CDR3 bases: TGTGCCAGCAGCGCCAATCCTAGGCAGGGGACCGCCCGGGGCTACACCTTC.

The genes are TRBV6-5 and TRBJ1-1; unclear D gene. The germline V and J ends were trimmed by 6 bases and 1 base, with 12 bases remaining between them. This CDR3 is 14 amino acids long. Germline V gives CDR1 MNHEY, CDR2 SVGAGI. The CDR3 reads CASRDHRGNTEAFF. CDR3 DNA sequence: TGTGCCAGCAGGGATCACCGGGGGAACACTGAAGCTTTCTTT.

V gene TRBV20-1 combines with J gene TRBJ2-1; 8 nucleotides line up with TRBD2. Germline CDR1 DFQATT, CDR2 SNEGSKA (reference sequence). The CDR3 length is 17 residues. With 3 bases clipped from V and 12 bases from J, the junction kept 22 bases outside the gene matches. DNA of the CDR3: TGCAGTGCTAGTGATGACGAAGGGCGGGGGGTTTTAAGAGGGCAGTTCTTC. Its protein product is CSASDDEGRGVLRGQFF.

The genes are TRBV14 and TRBJ2-7; the D is unclear. V lost 0 bases, J lost 2 bases, and 14 bases lay in between. From germline, CDR1 is SGHDN and CDR2 FVKESK. The CDR3 has 16 amino acids. CDR3 protein: CASSQEARSNPYEQYF. In DNA, the CDR3 is TGTGCCAGCAGCCAAGAAGCCAGGTCCAACCCCTACGAGCAGTACTTC.

The chain recombines TRBV7-2 with TRBJ2-3; TRBD2 aligns across 10 bases. From germline, CDR1 is SGHTA and CDR2 FQGNSA. With V trimmed by 5 bases and J by 3 bases, 5 bases remained unmatched. This CDR3 has 15 amino acids. The CDR3 DNA reads as TGTGCCAGCAGCCCTCGGACTAGCGGAACAGATACGCAGTATTTT. As protein: CASSPRTSGTDTQYF.

V gene TRBV7-2 combines with J gene TRBJ1-2, with D tentatively TRBD1 (5 bases). V lost 1 base and J 2 bases, leaving 14 bases between the germline ends. The CDR3 sequence is 16 residues long. Germline lookup yields CDR1 SGHTA and CDR2 FQGNSA. This CDR3 is CASSLVVVGVNYGYTF. The CDR3 region has the DNA TGTGCCAGCAGCTTAGTAGTTGTAGGGGTCAACTATGGCTACACCTTC.

The chain joins TRBV7-2 to TRBJ2-1, with no clear D. The germline CDR1 and CDR2 sequences are SGHTA and FQGNSA. The V end was cut by 6 bases, the J end by 8 bases, with 14 bases between. CDR3 length: 13 amino acids. CDR3 sequence (DNA): TGTGCCAGCAGTAGGAGCGCTCCGTATGAGCAGTTCTTC. This encodes CASSRSAPYEQFF.

This clone was seen a few times. The chain couples TRBV7-2 to TRBJ1-2, with TRBD1 identical over 8 bases. The germline V gene encodes CDR1 SGHTA and CDR2 FQGNSA. The CDR3 covers 13 residues. J was trimmed by 3 bases and V by 5 bases; bases with no gene match: 2. The CDR3 here is CASSVGQDYGYTF. DNA for the CDR3: TGTGCCAGCAGCGTGGGACAGGACTATGGCTACACCTTC.

The V gene is TRBV4-2, the J gene TRBJ1-2, with D uncertain. V gave up 5 bases and J gave up 3 bases, with 13 bases separating them. Germline V CDR1 and CDR2: LGHNA, YNFKEQ. The CDR3 runs to 14 residues. The CDR3 DNA sequence: TGTGCCAGCAGCTTAGTCGGGGAGGACTATGGCTACACCTTC. This gives the protein CASSLVGEDYGYTF.

This clone was seen a single time. DNA for the CDR3: TGTGCCAGCAGCACCGGGGGGAGGGCCGACTACGAGCAGTACTTC. This encodes CASSTGGRADYEQYF. J is TRBJ2-7 and V is TRBV9; TRBD2 matches 7 bases. Germline-derived CDR1 and CDR2 are SGDLS and YYNGEE. With V trimmed by 4 bases and J by 3 bases, 10 bases remained unmatched. The CDR3 has 15 residues.

The chain joins TRBV7-9 to TRBJ1-1; 7 nucleotides line up with TRBD1. The length of the CDR3 is 13 residues. Germline CDR1 reads SEHNR; CDR2 reads FQNEAQ (reference sequence). V lost 6 bases, J lost 1 base, and 2 bases stayed unmatched. CDR3 sequence reads: CASRWTGNTEAFF. The CDR3 DNA follows: TGTGCCAGCAGATGGACAGGGAACACTGAAGCTTTCTTT. Looking up the rest from reference TRBV7-9 and TRBJ1-1 gives the full variable domain: DTGVSQNPRHKITKRGQNVTFRCDPISEHNRLYWYRQTLGQGPEFLTYFQNEAQLEKSRLLSDRFSAERPKGSFSTLEIQRTEQGDSAMYLCASRWTGNTEAFFGQGTRLTVV.

With respect to this clone: The DNA is left out, because the CDR3 cannot be placed on it with certainty; the CDR3 is given as TCRdb lists it. This rearrangement joins TRBV21-1 to TRBJ2-2; the table calls TRBD2, which could not be checked here. TRBV21-1 is marked as a pseudogene. The CDR3 length equals 16 residues, ends included. CDR3 in amino acids: CASFGVRDYLCGELFF.

The rearrangement links TRBV28 to TRBJ1-4; D is ambiguous. In germline, CDR1 is MDHEN, CDR2 SYDVKM. V was pared by 5 bases and J by 11 bases, with 18 bases between. The CDR3 contains 14 residues. The CDR3 loop reads CASSENDFSGKLFF. As DNA, the CDR3 is TGTGCCAGCAGTGAAAATGATTTTAGCGGGAAACTGTTTTTT.

This clone was observed a single time. The chain combines TRBV7-2 with TRBJ2-7; TRBD2 agrees at 11 bases. Losses at the gene ends were 2 bases for V and 3 bases for J; bases not matched to a gene: 3. This CDR3 has 15 residues. Germline V gene data show CDR1 as SGHTA and CDR2 as FQGNSA. The CDR3 sequence: CASSLQTSGNYEQYF. The CDR3 DNA follows: TGTGCCAGCAGCTTACAGACTAGCGGGAACTACGAGCAGTACTTC.

CDR3 coding DNA: TGCGCCAGCAGCCAAGATCGAGGAACTGAAGCTTTCTTT. It encodes CASSQDRGTEAFF. This chain links TRBV4-3 with TRBJ1-1; no firm D call. This CDR3 has 13 residues. The V end lost 0 bases, the J end lost 5 bases, and 7 bases lay between the germline ends. Germline loops: CDR1 LGHNA, CDR2 YSLEER.

For the CDR3, the DNA is TGTGCCAGCAGACCCGGGACAGGTGAAAATTCACCCCTCCACTTT. It encodes CASRPGTGENSPLHF. The chain joins TRBV2 to TRBJ1-6, with TRBD1 matching over 8 bases. The ends lost 6 bases at V and 7 bases at J; junction bases unmatched: 8. Germline V gives CDR1 SNHLY, CDR2 FYNNEI. This CDR3 contains 15 residues.

This chain connects TRBV9 to TRBJ1-4, with D possibly being TRBD1 (5 bases). V lost 3 bases and J 7 bases, leaving 16 bases between the germline ends. Germline V gives CDR1 SGDLS, CDR2 YYNGEE. The CDR3 spans 15 residues. CDR3 residues: CASSDGTVGGEKLFF. The DNA for the CDR3 is TGTGCCAGCAGCGATGGGACGGTCGGGGGTGAAAAACTGTTTTTT.

The chain employs TRBV11-2 and TRBJ2-1; 8 bases line up with TRBD2. Trimming removed 1 base from V and 5 bases from J; junction bases left unmatched: 4. Looked up from germline, CDR1 is SGHAT and CDR2 is FQNNGV. The CDR3 loop spans 15 amino acids. The CDR3 sequence: CASSLGGGSHNEQFF. The CDR3 nucleotides read TGTGCCAGCAGCTTAGGCGGGGGGAGCCACAATGAGCAGTTCTTC.

The rearrangement joins TRBV15 to TRBJ2-1; 9 nucleotides line up with TRBD2. Germline V gene data show CDR1 as LNHNV and CDR2 as YYDKDF (reference sequence). This CDR3 is built from 17 residues. After removal of 0 bases from V and 5 bases from J, the junction contained 8 bases not matched to a gene. CDR3 protein: CATSRDKGSGRNNEQFF. The CDR3 DNA sequence: TGTGCCACCAGCAGAGATAAGGGCAGCGGGAGGAACAATGAGCAGTTCTTC.

This clone is classed as medium-sized (0.01 to 0.1%). The CDR3: CASSQDPLGGSSYGYTF. CDR3 sequence (DNA): TGCGCCAGCAGCCAAGATCCCTTGGGGGGGTCCAGCTATGGCTACACCTTC. J is TRBJ1-2 and V is TRBV4-1; possibly TRBD1 for D (5 bases). The CDR3 loop spans 17 amino acids. CDR1 MGHRA and CDR2 YSYEKL come from the germline V gene. Between the trimmed V and J ends, which lost 0 bases and 4 bases, there was a span of 18 bases.

CDR3: CASSFGWGQGANTIYF. The CDR3 DNA is TGTGCCAGCAGTTTCGGTTGGGGACAGGGGGCGAACACCATATATTTT. The rearrangement links TRBV28 to TRBJ1-3; TRBD1 agrees at 12 bases. The germline CDR1 and CDR2 sequences are MDHEN and SYDVKM. With V trimmed by 3 bases and J by 7 bases, 7 bases remained unmatched. The CDR3 extends over 16 amino acids.

A single count supports this clone. This chain joins TRBV28 and TRBJ1-5; D is perhaps TRBD1 (5 bases). The CDR3 runs 16 residues. Deletions cut 5 bases from V and 4 bases from J, with 18 bases between. CDR1 MDHEN and CDR2 SYDVKM come from the germline V gene. This chain's CDR3 is CASSGEAGPENQPQHF. CDR3 DNA sequence: TGTGCCAGCAGTGGAGAGGCAGGGCCCGAGAATCAGCCCCAGCATTTT.

V and J are TRBV7-9 and TRBJ1-1; 9 bases fit TRBD1. After removal of 5 bases from V and 3 bases from J, the junction contained 16 bases not matched to a gene. The CDR3 spans 18 residues. CDR1 and CDR2 from the germline V gene are SEHNR and FQNEAQ (reference sequence). The CDR3 DNA sequence: TGTGCCAGCAGCCCATGGGGACAGGGCAAAGTTAGAGACACTGAAGCTTTCTTT. Its protein is CASSPWGQGKVRDTEAFF.

The CDR3: CASSEVVETQYF. The CDR3 region has the DNA TGTGCCAGCAGTGAAGTAGTGGAGACCCAGTACTTC. The chain combines TRBV2 with TRBJ2-5; D remains unclear. V dropped 1 base and J dropped 5 bases, with 5 bases sitting between them. CDR1 is SNHLY and CDR2 is FYNNEI in the germline V gene. This CDR3 comprises 12 residues.

The CDR3 DNA sequence: TGTGCCAGCAGCGTGAGCCGAACAGGGGAGAATGAAAAACTGTTTTTT. It encodes CASSVSRTGENEKLFF. This chain links TRBV9 with TRBJ1-4; 7 nucleotides match TRBD1. Losses at the gene ends were 2 bases for V and 5 bases for J; bases not matched to a gene: 9. The CDR3 length is 16 residues. Germline CDR1 is SGDLS and CDR2 is YYNGEE.

The chain joins TRBV5-4 to TRBJ2-3, with 9 bases fitting TRBD2. The length of the CDR3 is 16 residues. J was trimmed by 1 base and V by 1 base; bases with no gene match: 4. Germline CDR1 reads SGHNT; CDR2 reads YYREEE (reference sequence). This chain's CDR3 is CASSLKPSGGTDTQYF. In DNA form, the CDR3 reads TGTGCCAGCAGCTTGAAGCCTAGCGGGGGCACAGATACGCAGTATTTT.

V is TRBV6-5 and J is TRBJ2-7, with TRBD1 as a possible D gene (6 bases). Germline V lookup: CDR1 MNHEY, CDR2 SVGAGI. The CDR3 extends over 13 amino acids. Deletions cut 6 bases from V and 2 bases from J, with 11 bases between. Here the CDR3 DNA reads TGTGCCAGCAGCCACAGGGTAACCTACGAGCAGTACTTC. Its translation is CASSHRVTYEQYF.

The V gene is TRBV9, the J gene TRBJ2-3; TRBD2 matches at 9 bases. V lost 7 bases to trimming and J lost 5 bases; unmatched junction nucleotides: 23. Germline CDR1 is SGDLS and CDR2 is YYNGEE. The CDR3 length is 19 residues. The CDR3 is CASSPVTGSAGGPLDTQYF. The CDR3 region has the DNA TGTGCCAGCTCACCGGTGACCGGGTCGGCGGGAGGGCCGTTAGATACGCAGTATTTT.

V usage is TRBV4-2 and J usage is TRBJ2-5; 8 bases fit TRBD2. CDR3 length equals 18 residues. CDR1 and CDR2 (germline): LGHNA, YNFKEQ. With V trimmed by 0 bases and J by 5 bases, 14 bases remained unmatched. The CDR3 loop is CASSQDNSRAGARETQYF. In DNA, the CDR3 is TGTGCCAGCAGCCAAGATAATTCTAGAGCGGGGGCCAGGGAGACCCAGTACTTC.

This clone has only one observation. The chain links TRBV28 to TRBJ2-7; the D is unclear. V was trimmed by 4 bases and J by 0 bases, leaving 7 bases between them. Germline values: CDR1 MDHEN, CDR2 SYDVKM. CDR3 size: 13 residues. The CDR3 sequence is CASSYSSSYEQYF. Written as DNA, the CDR3 is TGTGCCAGCAGTTACAGTAGCTCCTACGAGCAGTACTTC.

This rearrangement joins TRBV29-1 to TRBJ2-1; TRBD2 agrees at 8 bases. Germline CDR1 is SQVTM and CDR2 is ANQGSEA. The CDR3 length is 13 residues. V lost 4 bases and J lost 10; bases outside the gene matches: 9. The DNA for the CDR3 is TGCAGCGTTGTGTTGGCTAGCGGGTTAGAGCAGTTCTTC. It is translated as CSVVLASGLEQFF.